This TCR beta chain was retrieved from a study of early T cells in non-severe SARS-CoV-2 infection (dated by TCRdb to the early 2020s). In the study overall: Bulk RNA from unsorted whole blood was used for TCR sequencing, so alpha and beta chains could not be paired.

This clonotype was observed a handful of times. Its antigen remains unidentified. Per-nucleotide qualities are absent, and no much larger clonotype sits a single base away. Measured from the cysteine to the phenylalanine, the CDR3 is 13 residues long. Only the CDR3 DNA is retained, 39 bases long and in frame from the first base. V is pared back by 4 bases and J by 4 bases, with 11 bases lying between the germline termini. Taken from the germline V gene, the CDR1 and CDR2 loops are WSHSY and SAAADI. A case-control design nested within a healthcare worker cohort in London, UK, was used, with weekly nasopharyngeal swab PCR tests and blood sampling performed. Between 23 and 31 March 2020, the week of the UK lockdown, healthcare workers were enrolled and then followed up weekly for as long as 16 weeks. Receptors were amplified or captured by 5' RACE. The sequencer listed for this sample is NextSeq 500. The TCR library protocol attached unique molecular identifiers to individual cDNA molecules to correct for sequencing error and PCR bias. Sequencing covered both TCR alpha and beta chains, and within each sample the abundances of alpha and beta sequences were tightly co-correlated. In the authors' own workflow: Decombinator V4 was used to annotate the V gene, J gene and CDR3 of the TCR sequences. TCRs were defined as expanded if a significant change between any two time points was detected under a Poisson model with p below 0.0001. TCR abundances were normalised to the total number of TCRs sequenced per sample and expressed as counts per million. TRAV1-2 paired with TRAJ12, TRAJ20 or TRAJ33 defined MAIT TCRs, while TRAV10 paired with TRAJ18 defined iNKT TCRs. A search of VDJdb, accessed on 1 November 2021, was run for TCRs annotated to CMV, EBV and SARS-CoV-2, with TCRs annotated for multiple antigens excluded. The raw public data were reprocessed by TCRdb itself: fastp quality trimming at Q25, MiXCR clonotype calling, in-frame beta chains only. Every CDR3 protein is listed once, alongside the most common genes and DNA of its rows. These V and J calls originate from TCRdb's pipeline instead of the authors' own analysis. In all, the sample holds fewer than 120,000 distinct CDR3 sequences, and around 12% of those were seen once. The ten top clones hold around 3.7% of the sample.

The investigation overall reported the following: VDJdb matching was skewed toward anti-spike CD8 responses, so virus-specific expansions were likely underestimated and private and CD4 specificities were missed.

The sequence links TRBV10-2 to TRBJ2-7; the D gene lacks a confident call. The source is an adult who was a healthcare worker with PCR-confirmed SARS-CoV-2 infection or an uninfected control (not recorded which). The sample was whole blood, taken at baseline. CDR3 region: CASSGADRYEQYF. The DNA is TGCGCCAGCAGTGGGGCAGACCGTTACGAGCAGTACTTC.